These 5 T cell receptor beta chains were sequenced from one sample in a study of blood T cells in healthy people across ages. The use of a sample-barcoded 5' primer and a J-beta primer mix characterized a second PCR of about 7 to 12 cycles. TCRdb itself ran the 5' RACE reads through MiXCR, one entry per CDR3 protein. The table records fewer than 950,000 distinct CDR3 sequences, approximately 53% of them present only once. Sequencing used blood. The receptors were sampled from an elderly man in good health.

J is TRBJ2-2 and V is TRBV4-2; TRBD2 aligns across 7 bases. Germline V gives CDR1 LGHNA, CDR2 YNFKEQ. Trimming at V came to 0 bases and at J to 7 bases, leaving 8 bases not matched to a gene. The CDR3 runs to 16 residues. The CDR3: CASSQDRSREVGELFF. CDR3 in DNA: TGTGCCAGCAGCCAAGATCGATCCCGGGAGGTCGGGGAGCTGTTTTTT.

V and J are TRBV28 and TRBJ2-4; 7 bases align to TRBD1. The J call may be wrong; the DNA end is better matched by TRBJ2-7. In germline, CDR1 is MDHEN, CDR2 SYDVKM. This CDR3 region has 15 residues. The DNA for the CDR3 is TGTGCCAGCAGTGCACACCGCGGACAGGCCTACGAGCAGTACTTC. Its protein product is CASSAHRGQAYEQYF.

Turning to this clonotype: At one of its ends the junction is not consistent with the germline gene, which may arise from a read error. V gene TRBV7-9 combines with J gene TRBJ1-1; TRBD1 aligns across 8 bases. Germline V gene data show CDR1 as SEHNR and CDR2 as FQNEAQ (reference sequence). The CDR3 sequence is 15 residues long. In nucleotides, the CDR3 is TGTGCCAGCAGCCTAACAGGGGGTGCGAACACTGTAGCTTTCTTT. This encodes CASSLTGGANTVAFF.

This chain joins TRBV12-3 or TRBV12-4 and TRBJ1-6; D not certain. CDR3 length: 14 residues. Trimming pared 0 bases from V and 16 bases from J, leaving 16 bases between. The CDR3 DNA is TGTGCCAGCAGTTTAGCGTGCAGGACCGTGGAACTCCACTTT. Translation gives CASSLACRTVELHF.

V is TRBV6-1 and J is TRBJ2-1; the match to TRBD2 covers 15 bases. V shed 8 bases and J 3 bases; nucleotides not matched to a gene: 11. Germline lookup yields CDR1 MNHNS and CDR2 SASEGT. CDR3 length: 18 amino acids. Written as DNA, the CDR3 is TGTGCCAGCCACAGGGGACTAGCGGGAGGAGGACGCTACAATGAGCAGTTCTTC. Protein: CASHRGLAGGGRYNEQFF.